There are a few counts of the clone carrying this TCR beta chain. Method: immunoSEQ multiplex PCR; TCRdb's copy keeps in-frame clones and lacks some. The sample yields 160,000 or so clones, 75% to 80% seen once. Looked up from germline, CDR1 is SGHRS and CDR2 is YFSETQ. The ends were cut back, 3 bases at V and 4 bases at J, with 10 bases in the middle. The CDR3 runs to 13 residues. These data belong to a study of blood T cell repertoires in COVID-19. As for the study in general: T cells, B-cell-depleted T cells, or PBMCs supplied cDNA or gDNA.

This receptor was obtained from a woman older than 75 with acute or convalescent COVID-19. Material for sequencing was peripheral blood. This chain uses TRBV5-1 with TRBJ1-2; D not resolved. The CDR3 DNA is TGCGCCAGCAGCTCCCAGGCTGCCTATGGCTACACCTTC. Its translation: CASSSQAAYGYTF.